The 3 T cell receptor beta chains below come from one sample, sequenced in a study of shared clonotypes between healthy human individuals. Using immunoSEQ multiplex PCR, the repertoire was profiled, and TCRdb retains in-frame clones only, with some absent. The data contain over a million clones, about 98.5% of them seen just once; the ten biggest clones take up under 0.45%. What was sequenced was naive CD4+ T cells sorted from blood. Stated subset: CD45RA+ positively selected. These receptors all come from a man between 25 and 39 years old in good health.

The V call is TRBV4-3, the J call TRBJ1-4; 9 bases line up with TRBD1. Trimming at V came to 1 base and at J to 5 bases, leaving 5 bases not matched to a gene. This CDR3 spans 16 amino acids. Germline CDR1 is LGHNA and CDR2 is YSLEER. The CDR3 coding sequence is TGCGCCAGCAGCCAAGGTGGGACAGGGAGGAATGAAAAACTGTTTTTT. Protein: CASSQGGTGRNEKLFF.

As regards this clone: This same CDR3 is encoded by further DNA sequences in the sample. V is TRBV18 and J is TRBJ2-7; 10 nucleotides align to TRBD2. Germline V gene lookup returns CDR1 KGHSH and CDR2 LQKENI. This CDR3 is built from 15 residues. The V gene end was trimmed by 2 bases and the J gene end by 4 bases; junction bases not matched to a gene: 5. This CDR3 reads CASSPVLAGVYEQYF. The CDR3 DNA reads as TGTGCCAGCTCACCAGTCCTAGCGGGAGTGTACGAGCAGTACTTC.

The V and J genes are TRBV7-8 and TRBJ2-7; D may be TRBD2 (5 bases). The germline CDR1 and CDR2 sequences are SGHVS and FQNEAQ. CDR3 size: 14 residues. Trimming took 1 base from V and 5 from J, leaving 12 bases between them. The CDR3 sequence: CASSLVLAKNEQYF. In DNA, the CDR3 is TGTGCCAGCAGCTTAGTCCTAGCAAAAAACGAGCAGTACTTC.